These T cell receptor beta chains were read from a single sample in a study of CD8 T cells in ankylosing spondylitis. MiXCR was run by TCRdb on the 5' RACE reads, yielding one entry per CDR3 protein. The table lists 150,000 or so distinct CDR3 sequences, around a tenth of them singletons. The sequenced sample consisted of blood, either unsorted or a sorted T cell fraction (not recorded which). The receptors come from a male donor with ankylosing spondylitis or in good health (not recorded which). Each CDR3 is given with its conserved first and last residue. A D gene is named only where the DNA matches it firmly. Not all rows give a size; the values are once, few, many and, for expanded clones, a class.

j_call	v_call	clone_size	d_call	cdr3_aa
TRBJ2-3	TRBV6-2/TRBV6-3	many	.	CASSYSLRDTQYF
TRBJ1-4	TRBV2	few	TRBD1	CASSEGTGNEKLFF
TRBJ2-7	TRBV20-1	many	TRBD1	CSASPGTGDYEQYF
TRBJ2-2	TRBV12-3/TRBV12-4	many	.	CASSLPGRDGELFF
TRBJ2-3	TRBV7-2	many	.	CASSSRTGTDTQYF
TRBJ1-1	TRBV4-2	many	TRBD1	CASSQVGQANTEAFF
TRBJ1-1	TRBV5-1	many	TRBD1	CASSLEGQSEAFF
TRBJ1-5	TRBV4-3	many	.	CASSQGWSQPQHF
TRBJ1-1	TRBV15	.	.	CATSRHQTEAFF
TRBJ2-1	TRBV4-3	few	TRBD2	CASSQEGRGSYNEQFF
TRBJ2-7	TRBV6-1	few	.	CASSGALGHRNRPSGYEQYF
TRBJ2-1	TRBV5-1	many	.	CASSLTGWNEQFF
TRBJ2-7	TRBV10-3	few	TRBD2	CAISGGTSGAYEQYF
TRBJ2-7	TRBV12-3/TRBV12-4	many	TRBD2	CASSLLAGGPRMNEQYF
TRBJ2-4	TRBV2	.	TRBD2	CASRVAGAKNIQYF
TRBJ1-5	TRBV4-3	many	.	CASSQALGQPQHF
TRBJ2-2	TRBV20-1	many	TRBD2	CSARGPSGNTGELFF
TRBJ2-3	TRBV7-2	.	TRBD2	CASSLTSGRTDTQYF
TRBJ1-5	TRBV7-2	few	.	CASSLDLGRPWHF
TRBJ2-1	TRBV7-2	.	.	CASSFDTSSRNEQFF
TRBJ2-1	TRBV11-2	few	.	CASSSRGTPDNEQFF
TRBJ1-2	TRBV5-1	few	TRBD1	CASSFFAGQGNYGYTF
TRBJ2-3	TRBV5-5	.	.	CASRLPVGPEDTQYF
TRBJ2-1	TRBV27	many	TRBD2	CASSPWTSGTYNEQFF
TRBJ2-1	TRBV16	.	.	CASSQSAANNEQFF
TRBJ2-1	TRBV9	many	.	CASSALNEQFF
TRBJ2-5	TRBV7-8	.	TRBD1	CASSLDDLTGEETQYF
TRBJ2-4	TRBV20-1	few	.	CSARDQGGRSPKNIQYF
TRBJ1-2	TRBV29-1	many	TRBD1	CSVEPGQGGYGYTF
TRBJ1-1	TRBV3-1	many	.	CASSRKISGTEAFF
TRBJ2-4	TRBV7-2	few	TRBD2	CASSLEAGGREYF
TRBJ2-1	TRBV5-1	many	TRBD2	CASSPSGTSGSLSSYNEQFF
TRBJ1-1	TRBV2	few	.	CASETGTRTEAFF
TRBJ2-7	TRBV7-2	few	.	CASSRAGLAYEQYF
TRBJ2-1	TRBV6-1	.	TRBD2	CASSRTSGNPYNEQFF
TRBJ2-5	TRBV15	many	.	CATSRDLQETQYF
TRBJ2-2	TRBV11-2	many	.	CASSLESGELFF
TRBJ1-2	TRBV9	many	.	CASSDPARSYGYTF
TRBJ2-1	TRBV20-1	few	TRBD1	CSALDEGARKNEQFF
TRBJ1-4	TRBV20-1	.	.	CSARGYGGSPGKLFF
TRBJ1-1	TRBV7-6	few	.	CASSLGQVGEAFF
TRBJ1-2	TRBV27	.	.	CASSLGQIHPNGYTF
TRBJ1-3	TRBV29-1	many	TRBD1	CSVGQGGGNTIYF
TRBJ1-6	TRBV10-3	few	TRBD1	CAIPREQGENSPLHF
TRBJ2-2	TRBV4-1	.	.	CASSQEPGITGELFF
TRBJ2-2	TRBV6-1	many	.	CASTLWVTGNTGELFF
TRBJ1-4	TRBV6-1	.	.	CASSATRGGEKLFF
TRBJ2-2	TRBV12-3/TRBV12-4	many	.	CASSYSGNTGELFF
TRBJ2-7	TRBV15	many	.	CATSRGSDATYEQYF
TRBJ2-1	TRBV6-5	many	TRBD2	CASSYRGTRQYNEQFF
TRBJ2-4	TRBV7-2	.	TRBD1	CASSFLSGGENIQYF
TRBJ2-7	TRBV24-1	many	.	CATSDFYEQYF
TRBJ1-1	TRBV20-1	many	.	CSASKGLNTEAFF
TRBJ1-2	TRBV11-2	.	.	CASSLAGSNYGYTF
TRBJ2-7	TRBV20-1	many	.	CSARSEGGSSYEQYF
TRBJ2-7	TRBV2	many	.	CASSEGRGKQYF
TRBJ1-4	TRBV18	few	.	CASSPLAGTGEKLFF